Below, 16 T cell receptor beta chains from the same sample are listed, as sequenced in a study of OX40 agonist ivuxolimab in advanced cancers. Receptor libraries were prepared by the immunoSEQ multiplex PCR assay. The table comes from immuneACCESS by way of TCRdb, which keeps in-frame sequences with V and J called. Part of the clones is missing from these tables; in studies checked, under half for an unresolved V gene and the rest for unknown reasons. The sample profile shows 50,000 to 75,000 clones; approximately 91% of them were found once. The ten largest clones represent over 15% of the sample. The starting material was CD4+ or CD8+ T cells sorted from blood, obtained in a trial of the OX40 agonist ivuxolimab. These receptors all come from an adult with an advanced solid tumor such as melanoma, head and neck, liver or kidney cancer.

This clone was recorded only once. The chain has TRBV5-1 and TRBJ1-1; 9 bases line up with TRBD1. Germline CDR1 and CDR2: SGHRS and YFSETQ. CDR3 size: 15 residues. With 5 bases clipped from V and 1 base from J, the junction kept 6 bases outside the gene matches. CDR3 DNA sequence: TGCGCCAGCAGGCAGCGGACAGGGGCGAACACTGAAGCTTTCTTT. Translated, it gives CASRQRTGANTEAFF. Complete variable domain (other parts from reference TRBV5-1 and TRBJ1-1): KAGVTQTPRYLIKTRGQQVTLSCSPISGHRSVSWYQQTPGQGLQFLFEYFSETQRNKGNFPGRFSGRQFSNSRSEMNVSTLELGDSALYLCASRQRTGANTEAFFGQGTRLTVV.

The CDR3, as DNA: TGTGCCAGCAGCCTCTCTAGAAGCGAAAAACTGTTTTTT. Amino acid sequence: CASSLSRSEKLFF. The V and J genes are TRBV5-5 and TRBJ1-4, with D unclear. V was trimmed by 4 bases and J by 8 bases, leaving 12 bases between them. Germline V gene sequence: CDR1 SGHKS, CDR2 YYEKEE (reference sequence). The CDR3 sequence is 13 residues long.

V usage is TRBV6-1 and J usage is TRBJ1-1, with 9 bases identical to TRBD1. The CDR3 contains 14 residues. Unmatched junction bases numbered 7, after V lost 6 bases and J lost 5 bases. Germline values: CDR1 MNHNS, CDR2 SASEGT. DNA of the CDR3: TGTGCCAGCAGCGTCACCGGGACAGGGACTGAAGCTTTCTTT. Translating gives CASSVTGTGTEAFF.

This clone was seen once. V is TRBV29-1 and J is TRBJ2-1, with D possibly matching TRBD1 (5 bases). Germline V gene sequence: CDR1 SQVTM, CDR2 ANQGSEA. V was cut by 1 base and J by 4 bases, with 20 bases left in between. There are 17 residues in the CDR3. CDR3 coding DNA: TGCAGCGTTGAAGGTCAGGGAAAAGGATCCCTATACAATGAGCAGTTCTTC. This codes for CSVEGQGKGSLYNEQFF.

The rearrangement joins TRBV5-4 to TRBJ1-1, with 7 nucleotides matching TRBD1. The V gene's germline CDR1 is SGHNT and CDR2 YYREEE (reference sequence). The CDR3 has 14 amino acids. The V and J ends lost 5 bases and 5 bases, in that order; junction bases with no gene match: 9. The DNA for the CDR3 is TGTGCCAGCAGACCCAACAGGGGTGGAACTGAAGCTTTCTTT. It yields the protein CASRPNRGGTEAFF.

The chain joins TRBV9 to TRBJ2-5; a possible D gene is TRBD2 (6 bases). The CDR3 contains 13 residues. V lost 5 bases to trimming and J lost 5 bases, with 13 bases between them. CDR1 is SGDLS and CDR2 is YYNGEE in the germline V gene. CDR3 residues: CASSDGTWETQYF. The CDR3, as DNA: TGTGCCAGCAGTGATGGGACTTGGGAGACCCAGTACTTC.

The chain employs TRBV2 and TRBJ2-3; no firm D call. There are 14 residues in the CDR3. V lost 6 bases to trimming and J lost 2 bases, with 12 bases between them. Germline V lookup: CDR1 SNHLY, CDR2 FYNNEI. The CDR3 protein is CASRDLPNTDTQYF. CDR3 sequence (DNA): TGTGCCAGCAGAGATCTGCCCAACACAGATACGCAGTATTTT.

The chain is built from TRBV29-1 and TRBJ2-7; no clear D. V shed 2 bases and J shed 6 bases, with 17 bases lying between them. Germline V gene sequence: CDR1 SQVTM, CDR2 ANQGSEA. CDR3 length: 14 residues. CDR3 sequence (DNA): TGCAGCGTTGAATCTGCACCCTCATCCAGCGAGCAGTACTTC. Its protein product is CSVESAPSSSEQYF.

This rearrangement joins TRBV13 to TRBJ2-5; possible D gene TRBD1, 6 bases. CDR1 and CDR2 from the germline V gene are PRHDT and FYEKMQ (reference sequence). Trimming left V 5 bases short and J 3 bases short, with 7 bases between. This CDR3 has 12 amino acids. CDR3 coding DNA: TGTGCCAGCAGCAACAGGGAAGAGACCCAGTACTTC. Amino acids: CASSNREETQYF.

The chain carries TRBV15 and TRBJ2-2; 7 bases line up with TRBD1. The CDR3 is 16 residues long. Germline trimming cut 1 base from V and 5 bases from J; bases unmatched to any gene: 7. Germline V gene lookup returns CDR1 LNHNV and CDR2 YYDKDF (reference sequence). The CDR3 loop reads CATSRGKTGWTGELFF. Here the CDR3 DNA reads TGTGCCACCAGCAGAGGGAAGACAGGGTGGACCGGGGAGCTGTTTTTT.

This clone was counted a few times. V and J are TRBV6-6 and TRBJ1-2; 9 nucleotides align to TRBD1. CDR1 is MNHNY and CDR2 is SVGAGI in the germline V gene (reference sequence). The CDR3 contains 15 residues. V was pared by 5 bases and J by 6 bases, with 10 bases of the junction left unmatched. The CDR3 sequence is CASSKETGGRDGYTF. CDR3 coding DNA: TGTGCCAGCAGTAAAGAAACAGGGGGCAGGGATGGCTACACCTTC.

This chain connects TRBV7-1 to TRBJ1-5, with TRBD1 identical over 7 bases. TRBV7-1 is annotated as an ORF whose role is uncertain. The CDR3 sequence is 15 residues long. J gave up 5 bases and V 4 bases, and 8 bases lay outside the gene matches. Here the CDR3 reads CASSLLTGWDQPQHF. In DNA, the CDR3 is TGTGCCAGCAGCTTGCTGACAGGGTGGGATCAGCCCCAGCATTTT.

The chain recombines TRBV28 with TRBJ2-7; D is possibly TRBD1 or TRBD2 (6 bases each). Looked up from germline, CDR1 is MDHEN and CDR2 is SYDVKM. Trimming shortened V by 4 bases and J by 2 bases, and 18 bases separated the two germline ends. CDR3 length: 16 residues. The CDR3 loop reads CASSWGAHSGTYEQYF. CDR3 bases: TGTGCCAGCAGTTGGGGGGCTCACTCCGGGACCTACGAGCAGTACTTC. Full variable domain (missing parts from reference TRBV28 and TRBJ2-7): DVKVTQSSRYLVKRTGEKVFLECVQDMDHENMFWYRQDPGLGLRLIYFSYDVKMKEKGDIPEGYSVSREKKERFSLILESASTNQTSMYLCASSWGAHSGTYEQYFGPGTRLTVT.

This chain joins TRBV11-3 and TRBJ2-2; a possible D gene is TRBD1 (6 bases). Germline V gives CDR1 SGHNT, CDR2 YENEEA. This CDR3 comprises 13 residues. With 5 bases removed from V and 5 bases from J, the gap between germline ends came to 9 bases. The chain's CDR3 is CASSERGTGELFF. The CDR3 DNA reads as TGTGCCAGCAGCGAGAGGGGGACCGGGGAGCTGTTTTTT.

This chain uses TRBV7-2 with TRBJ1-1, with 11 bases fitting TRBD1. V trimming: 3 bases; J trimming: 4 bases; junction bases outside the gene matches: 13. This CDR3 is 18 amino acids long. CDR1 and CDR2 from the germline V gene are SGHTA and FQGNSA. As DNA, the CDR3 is TGTGCCAGCAGCTTTTGGACAGGGGGCGAGTCGTGGAGCACTGAAGCTTTCTTT. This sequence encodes CASSFWTGGESWSTEAFF.

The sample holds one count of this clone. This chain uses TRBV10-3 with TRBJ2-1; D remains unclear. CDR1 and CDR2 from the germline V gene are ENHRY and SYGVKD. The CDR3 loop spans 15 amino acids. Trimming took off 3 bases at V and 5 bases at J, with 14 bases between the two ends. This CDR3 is CAISDPIWGHNEQFF. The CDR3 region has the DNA TGTGCCATCAGTGACCCAATCTGGGGTCACAATGAGCAGTTCTTC.